The sequence of this T cell receptor beta chain was determined in a study of shared clonotypes between healthy human individuals. This clone showed up just once. Trimming at V came to 3 bases and at J to 4 bases, leaving 20 bases not matched to a gene. This CDR3 comprises 22 residues. Germline CDR1 is MDHEN and CDR2 is SYDVKM. The data were produced by immunoSEQ multiplex PCR, yet TCRdb's version contains in-frame clones alone and is incomplete. Of about 2.3 million clones listed, around 90% are singletons. The rearrangement uses TRBV28 and TRBJ2-1; 14 positions match TRBD2. This TCR came from a man aged 18 to 30 in good health. Some clones in this sample may be carry-over from other donors' samples. Material for sequencing was naive CD4+ T cells from PBMCs. The subset here: CD45RA+ positively selected. The CDR3 loop is CASSFMRGRASGTSGGYNEQFF. The CDR3 coding sequence is TGTGCCAGCAGTTTTATGAGGGGAAGGGCCTCCGGGACTAGCGGGGGATACAATGAGCAGTTCTTC. Filled out from reference TRBV28 and TRBJ2-1, the complete variable domain reads DVKVTQSSRYLVKRTGEKVFLECVQDMDHENMFWYRQDPGLGLRLIYFSYDVKMKEKGDIPEGYSVSREKKERFSLILESASTNQTSMYLCASSFMRGRASGTSGGYNEQFFGPGTRLTVL.